This T cell receptor beta chain was sequenced for a study of T cells in Graves' hyperthyroidism and ophthalmopathy. Background on the study: Sampling of peripheral blood happened at initial diagnosis, prior to any treatment. Regarding the study as a whole: Most expanded thyroid clonotypes above 0.001 recurred in blood. Separation of ophthalmopathy from stable hyperthyroidism was achieved by a 13 V-J model.

The source material, RNA transcripts, was used to amplify TCR beta CDR3 regions. The HTBI primer set drove a first-round RT-PCR of the TCR CDR3. A single record per CDR3 protein comes from TCRdb applying MiXCR to the multiplex PCR reads. This sample yields hundreds of thousands of distinct CDR3 sequences, of which approximately 14% are seen a single time; 7.7% belongs to the top ten. This clonotype has a count of ten or more. The antigen is undetermined. With 1 base removed from V and 3 bases from J, the gap between germline ends came to 12 bases. Germline CDR1 SGHKS, CDR2 YYEKEE (reference sequence). This CDR3 is built from 15 residues.

This chain uses TRBV5-5 with TRBJ2-3; D gene uncertain. Material: blood. This sequence originates from a woman between 18 and 29 years old with Graves' hyperthyroidism. CDR3 DNA sequence: TGTGCCAGCAGCTTGTTGCCAGGCCAAACAGATACGCAGTATTTT. It codes for CASSLLPGQTDTQYF.